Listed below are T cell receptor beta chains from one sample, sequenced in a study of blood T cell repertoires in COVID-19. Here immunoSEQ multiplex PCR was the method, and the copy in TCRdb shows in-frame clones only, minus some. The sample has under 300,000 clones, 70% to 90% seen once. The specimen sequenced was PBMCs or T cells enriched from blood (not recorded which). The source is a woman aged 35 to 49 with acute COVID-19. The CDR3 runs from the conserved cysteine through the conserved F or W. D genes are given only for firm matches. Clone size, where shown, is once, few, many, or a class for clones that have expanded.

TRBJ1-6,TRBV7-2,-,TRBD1,TGTGCCAGCAGCAATATCGACAGGGGATATTCACCCCTCCACTTT,CASSNIDRGYSPLHF
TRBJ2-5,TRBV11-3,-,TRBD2,TGTGCCAGTATTTTGGGACTAGCGGGGGCCCAAGAGACCCAGTACTTC,CASILGLAGAQETQYF
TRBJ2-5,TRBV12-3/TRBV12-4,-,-,TGTGCCAGCAGTTTAGCAGAGGGTGAGACCCAGTACTTC,CASSLAEGETQYF
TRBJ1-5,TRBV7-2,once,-,TGTGCCAGCAGCTTAGAGTGGGCCCAAGTCCATCAGCCCCAGCATTTT,CASSLEWAQVHQPQHF
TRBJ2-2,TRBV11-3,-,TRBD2,TGTGCCAGCAGGCGGCGGGAGGTATTGAACACCGGGGAGCTGTTTTTT,CASRRREVLNTGELFF
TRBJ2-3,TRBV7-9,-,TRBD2,TGTGCCAGCAGCCAAACTAGCGGGAGCACAGATACGCAGTATTTT,CASSQTSGSTDTQYF
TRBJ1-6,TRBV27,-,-,TGTGCCAGCAGTTTAGGAGGGGTGGGAAATTCACCCCTCCACTTT,CASSLGGVGNSPLHF
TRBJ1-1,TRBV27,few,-,TGTGCCAGCAGTTTTACCGGGAACACTGAAGCTTTCTTT,CASSFTGNTEAFF
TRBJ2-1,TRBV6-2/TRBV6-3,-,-,TGTGCCAGCAGTTACTCGACTTCGGCAGGACTCTCCTATGAGCAGTTCTTC,CASSYSTSAGLSYEQFF
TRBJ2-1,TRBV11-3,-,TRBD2,TGTGCCAGCAGCTTAATTTCCCTAGCGGGAGTATATGAGCAGTTCTTC,CASSLISLAGVYEQFF
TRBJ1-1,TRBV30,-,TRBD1,TGTGCCTGGAGGTCGGGACAGACTGAAGCTTTCTTT,CAWRSGQTEAFF
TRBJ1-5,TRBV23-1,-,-,TGCGCCAGCAGTCGCTCGACAGTCAATCAGCCCCAGCATTTT,CASSRSTVNQPQHF
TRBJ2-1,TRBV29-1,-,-,TGCAGCGTTGCGAGCGGGTTGTTTAATGAGCAGTTCTTC,CSVASGLFNEQFF
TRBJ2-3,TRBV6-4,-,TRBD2,TGTGCCAGCAGTGTGGGGTCCGCTAGCGGGAGTCAGTGGACGCAGTATTTT,CASSVGSASGSQWTQYF
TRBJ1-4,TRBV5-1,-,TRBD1,TGCGCCAGCAGCTGGACAGGTTTAAGCGAAAAACTGTTTTTT,CASSWTGLSEKLFF
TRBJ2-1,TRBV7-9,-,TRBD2,TGTGCCAGCAGCCTCCTTTTTGGGGCGGGGGTAAACAATGAGCAGTTCTTC,CASSLLFGAGVNNEQFF
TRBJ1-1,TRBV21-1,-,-,TGTGCCAGCAGCGACTCCCGACCCCTGAACACTGAAGCTTTCTTT,CASSDSRPLNTEAFF
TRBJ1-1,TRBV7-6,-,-,TGTGCCAGCAGCTTATCCAGCGCGGGAGTTGGGACTGAAGCTTTCTTT,CASSLSSAGVGTEAFF
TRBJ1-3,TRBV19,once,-,TGTGCCAGTAGTATACGCAGGCCTGGAAACACCATATATTTT,CASSIRRPGNTIYF
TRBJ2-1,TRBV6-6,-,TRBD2,TGTGCCAGCAGTCGAGGGACTAGCGGGAGAGGGGGGTACAATGAGCAGTTCTTC,CASSRGTSGRGGYNEQFF
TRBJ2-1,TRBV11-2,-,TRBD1,TGTGCCAGCAGCTCGCCGCCCGGGACAGGAGCTAACAATGAGCAGTTCTTC,CASSSPPGTGANNEQFF
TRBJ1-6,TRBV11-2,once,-,TGTGCCAGCAGCTTAGGACCGTCTCGAGGGAATTCACCCCTCCACTTT,CASSLGPSRGNSPLHF
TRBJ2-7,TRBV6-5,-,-,TGTGCCAGCAGTTACTCGAGGGGGGGGTACGAGCAGTACTTC,CASSYSRGGYEQYF
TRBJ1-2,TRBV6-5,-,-,TGTGCCAGCAGTCCCGGGACTGGAGCCTATGGCTACACCTTC,CASSPGTGAYGYTF
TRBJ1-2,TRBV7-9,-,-,TGTGCCAGCAGCTTAGTTACTGTTGGCTACACCTTC,CASSLVTVGYTF
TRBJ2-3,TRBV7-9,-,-,TGTGCCAGCAGCTTAGCGGGAGGAACATATACGCAGTATTTT,CASSLAGGTYTQYF
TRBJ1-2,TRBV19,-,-,TGTGCCAGTAGTATCTCGGCAGCTAGCTATGGCTACACCTTC,CASSISAASYGYTF
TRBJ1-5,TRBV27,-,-,TGTGCCAGCAGTTTAATCCCCTCAGGGAATCAGCCCCAGCATTTT,CASSLIPSGNQPQHF
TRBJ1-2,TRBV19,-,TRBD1,TGTGCCAGTAGTACAACAGGGGACTATGGCTACACCTTC,CASSTTGDYGYTF
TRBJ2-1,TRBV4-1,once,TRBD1,TGCGCCAGCAGCCCGGGGACAGGGGATAATGAGCAGTTCTTC,CASSPGTGDNEQFF
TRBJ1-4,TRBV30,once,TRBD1,TGTGCCTGGAGTGACCCGACAGGGCCCACCACAACTAATGAAAAACTGTTTTTT,CAWSDPTGPTTTNEKLFF
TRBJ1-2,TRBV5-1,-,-,TGCGCCAGCGCCCCGGGAGCTAACTATGGCTACACCTTC,CASAPGANYGYTF
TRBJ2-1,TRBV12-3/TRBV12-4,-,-,TGTGCCAGCAGCCCGCAGGGGAATGAGCAGTTCTTC,CASSPQGNEQFF
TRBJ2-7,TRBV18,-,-,TGTGCCAGCTCACCACCGAGACAGCCCTACGAGCAGTACTTC,CASSPPRQPYEQYF
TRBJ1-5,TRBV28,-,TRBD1,TGTGCCAGCAGTGAACGGACAGGGGATCAGCCCCAGCATTTT,CASSERTGDQPQHF